The 15 T cell receptor beta chains reported below all come from one sample, sequenced in a study of blood T cell repertoires in COVID-19. The protocol was immunoSEQ multiplex PCR, while the TCRdb copy is restricted to in-frame clones and leaves out a portion. Of more than 65,000 clones in the sample, 85% to 90% were seen once. Sequenced: peripheral blood. The receptors derive from a man aged 80 or over with acute or convalescent COVID-19.

CDR3 bases: TGTGCCAGTAGTATCAAGGTCCGGGGAGGCTACACCTTC. The encoded protein is CASSIKVRGGYTF. The genes are TRBV19 and TRBJ1-2; D not certain. Germline CDR1 is LNHDA and CDR2 is SQIVND (reference sequence). Trimming cost V 3 bases and J 8 bases, with 13 bases left between them. CDR3 length: 13 amino acids.

The chain joins TRBV5-4 to TRBJ1-2, with TRBD1 matching 10 bases. This CDR3 is built from 17 residues. Per germline, CDR1 SGHNT and CDR2 YYREEE (reference sequence). J gave up 5 bases and V 3 bases, and 13 bases lay outside the gene matches. The CDR3 loop reads CASSWKDRGTQQYGYTF. The CDR3 nucleotides are TGTGCCAGCAGCTGGAAGGACAGGGGGACGCAGCAATATGGCTACACCTTC.

This chain joins TRBV5-1 and TRBJ2-1, with TRBD1 identical over 9 bases. This CDR3 contains 16 residues. The germline CDR1 and CDR2 sequences are SGHRS and YFSETQ. Unmatched junction bases numbered 8, after V lost 0 bases and J lost 7 bases. The CDR3 bases are TGCGCCAGCAGCTTGGTTCCAAGACAGGGGGTTAATGAGCAGTTCTTC. It specifies CASSLVPRQGVNEQFF.

This clone showed up just a few times. The rearrangement joins TRBV6-2 or TRBV6-3 to TRBJ1-6; weak D call: TRBD1 (5 bases). The CDR3 spans 13 residues. Germline lookup yields CDR1 MNHEY and CDR2 SVGEGT. Trimming took off 6 bases at V and 9 bases at J, with 12 bases between the two ends. This chain's CDR3 is CASSRESGSPLHF. As DNA, the CDR3 is TGTGCCAGCAGCAGGGAGAGTGGTTCACCCCTCCACTTT.

The chain is built from TRBV7-3 and TRBJ2-3, with 13 bases identical to TRBD2. After removal of 4 bases from V and 6 bases from J, the junction contained 7 bases not matched to a gene. The V gene's germline CDR1 is SGHTA and CDR2 FQGTGA. This CDR3 spans 16 amino acids. The CDR3 DNA follows: TGTGCCAGCAGCTCTACTAGCGGGGGGGCCGCGGATACGCAGTATTTT. Translated: CASSSTSGGAADTQYF.

The chain employs TRBV6-6 and TRBJ1-4; the match to TRBD1 covers 9 bases. The CDR3 totals 12 residues. CDR1 and CDR2 from the germline V gene are MNHNY and SVGAGI (reference sequence). The J segment lost 7 bases and the V segment lost 8 bases, leaving 2 bases of the junction unmatched. As DNA, the CDR3 is TGTGCCAGCCGGACAGGGGTTGAAAAACTGTTTTTT. Encoded protein: CASRTGVEKLFF.

CDR3 residues: CASSLASGTKETQYF. Written as DNA, the CDR3 is TGCGCCAGCAGTTTGGCAAGCGGGACCAAAGAGACCCAGTACTTC. The chain carries TRBV4-1 and TRBJ2-5, with 7 bases identical to TRBD2. Germline-derived CDR1 and CDR2 are MGHRA and YSYEKL. V gave up 6 bases and J gave up 3 bases; unmatched junction bases: 10. This CDR3 has 15 amino acids.

This clone was observed a handful of times. The chain joins TRBV7-9 to TRBJ1-5; 8 bases match TRBD1. Trimming cost V 3 bases and J 11 bases; bases outside gene matches: 24. Germline V gene lookup returns CDR1 SEHNR and CDR2 FQNEAQ (reference sequence). The CDR3 totals 19 residues. The chain's CDR3 is CASSFAYPDGQGRGVAQHF. The CDR3 nucleotides read TGTGCCAGCAGCTTCGCTTACCCTGATGGACAGGGTCGGGGAGTGGCCCAGCATTTT.

The chain uses TRBV6-4 and TRBJ2-7; possibly TRBD1 for D (6 bases). The length of the CDR3 is 13 residues. With 9 bases removed from V and 3 bases from J, the gap between germline ends came to 15 bases. Germline CDR1 reads MRHNA; CDR2 reads SNTAGT. The CDR3, as DNA: TGTGCCAGTCATACAGGGCTCAACTACGAGCAGTACTTC. Its protein product is CASHTGLNYEQYF.

The chain is built from TRBV28 and TRBJ2-7; possible D gene TRBD2, 6 bases. V lost 6 bases, J lost 4 bases, and 22 bases lay in between. This CDR3 comprises 16 residues. Germline V lookup: CDR1 MDHEN, CDR2 SYDVKM. CDR3 loop: CASRSPGGARKYEQYF. CDR3 coding DNA: TGTGCCAGCAGGTCCCCTGGAGGGGCGCGCAAATACGAGCAGTACTTC.

The chain combines TRBV7-9 with TRBJ1-1; TRBD1 matches 7 bases. Losses at the gene ends were 2 bases for V and 3 bases for J; bases not matched to a gene: 9. The length of the CDR3 is 16 residues. Germline CDR1 and CDR2: SEHNR and FQNEAQ (reference sequence). The CDR3, as DNA: TGTGCCAGCAGCTTAACAACAGGGGCTGGGGACACTGAAGCTTTCTTT. This encodes CASSLTTGAGDTEAFF.

The CDR3 coding sequence is TGTGCCAGCTCACCAGAGCTTAATGAAAAACTGTTTTTT. Its protein product is CASSPELNEKLFF. This sequence joins TRBV18 and TRBJ1-4; D gene uncertain. The germline CDR1 and CDR2 sequences are KGHSH and LQKENI. This CDR3 has 13 amino acids. V dropped 2 bases and J dropped 4 bases, with 5 bases sitting between them.

The chain uses TRBV5-1 and TRBJ2-3, with 10 nucleotides matching TRBD1. Germline lookup yields CDR1 SGHRS and CDR2 YFSETQ. Trimming removed 4 bases from V and 3 bases from J; junction bases left unmatched: 8. The CDR3 totals 16 residues. The CDR3 is CASSRNRDRGTDTQYF. DNA for the CDR3: TGCGCCAGCAGCAGAAACCGGGACAGGGGTACAGATACGCAGTATTTT.

The chain links TRBV19 to TRBJ2-7, with D maybe TRBD1 (6 bases). Trimming stripped 3 bases from V and 0 bases from J, with 9 bases between. Germline loops: CDR1 LNHDA, CDR2 SQIVND (reference sequence). The CDR3 consists of 14 residues. Here the CDR3 reads CASSMTTGSYEQYF. As DNA, the CDR3 is TGTGCCAGTAGTATGACGACAGGCTCCTACGAGCAGTACTTC.

The rearrangement uses TRBV5-1 and TRBJ2-7, with D hard to call. This CDR3 is built from 15 residues. CDR1 and CDR2 from the germline V gene are SGHRS and YFSETQ. With 4 bases removed from V and 2 bases from J, the gap between germline ends came to 16 bases. CDR3 sequence: CASSLQSSGTYEQYF. For the CDR3, the DNA is TGCGCCAGCAGCCTGCAAAGTTCCGGTACCTACGAGCAGTACTTC.